This passage covers 29 T cell receptor beta chains from one sample sequenced in a study of response to subunit inactivated influenza vaccine. TCRdb re-called the RT-PCR reads through MiXCR, storing one row per CDR3 protein. This sample carries about 480,000 distinct CDR3 sequences, roughly 9.8% of them seen once, and the ten largest clones take approximately 12%. The sample in question was PBMCs from blood, obtained roughly 47 days after vaccination. The receptors originated from a man in his fifties who received an inactivated influenza vaccine.

This clonotype was counted at least ten times. This chain connects TRBV18 to TRBJ2-2; weak D call: TRBD2 (6 bases). The CDR3 length is 16 residues. Trimming shortened V by 6 bases and J by 1 base, and 15 bases separated the two germline ends. Germline loops: CDR1 KGHSH, CDR2 LQKENI. The CDR3 DNA is TGTGCCAGCTCCCCGGAGGGCCGGGTGAACACCGGGGAGCTGTTTTTT. Its protein product is CASSPEGRVNTGELFF.

This clonotype has ten or more counts. The chain carries TRBV29-1 and TRBJ1-1; TRBD1 aligns across 8 bases. The CDR3 is made up of 16 amino acids. Germline loops: CDR1 SQVTM, CDR2 ANQGSEA. Germline trimming cut 4 bases from V and 4 bases from J; bases unmatched to any gene: 14. The chain's CDR3 is CSVAGRWTGTLTEAFF. DNA of the CDR3: TGCAGCGTTGCGGGGCGTTGGACAGGGACACTCACTGAAGCTTTCTTT.

This clonotype came up a few times. J is TRBJ1-2 and V is TRBV20-1; possible D gene TRBD1, 5 bases. From germline, CDR1 is DFQATT and CDR2 SNEGSKA (reference sequence). The CDR3 consists of 15 residues. The V and J ends lost 5 bases and 5 bases respectively, with 21 bases between them. The DNA for the CDR3 is TGCAGTGCTGAAGGACGGGGACCAACGGTATATGGCTACACCTTC. Its translation: CSAEGRGPTVYGYTF.

The chain recombines TRBV20-1 with TRBJ2-1, with D possibly matching TRBD2 (6 bases). This CDR3 has 13 residues. Per the germline V gene, CDR1 is DFQATT and CDR2 is SNEGSKA (reference sequence). V was cut by 3 bases and J by 9 bases, with 15 bases left in between. The CDR3 region is CSASSGAHTEQFF. CDR3 bases: TGCAGTGCTAGTTCGGGAGCTCATACTGAGCAGTTCTTC.

The chain carries TRBV12-3 or TRBV12-4 and TRBJ2-2; possible D gene TRBD2, 5 bases. This CDR3 contains 13 residues. V was trimmed by 3 bases and J by 7 bases, leaving 9 bases between them. The CDR3 coding sequence is TGTGCCAGCAGTTTCTCGAGGGTCGGGGAGCTGTTTTTT. Amino acid sequence: CASSFSRVGELFF.

The sample holds a few counts of this clonotype. The chain links TRBV7-2 to TRBJ2-1; D is ambiguous. Germline CDR1 reads SGHTA; CDR2 reads FQGNSA. CDR3 length: 15 residues. The V end lost 2 bases, the J end lost 2 bases, and 10 bases lay between the germline ends. The DNA for the CDR3 is TGTGCCAGCAGCTTAAACGGGCATACCTACAATGAGCAGTTCTTC. Its protein is CASSLNGHTYNEQFF.

This clonotype was seen a few times. The genes are TRBV9 and TRBJ2-1, with 10 bases aligning to TRBD1. This CDR3 has 16 amino acids. The germline gives CDR1 SGDLS, CDR2 YYNGEE. V lost 3 bases to trimming and J lost 4 bases; unmatched junction nucleotides: 7. CDR3 DNA sequence: TGTGCCAGCAGCGCAGTTGACAGGGGGCCGTACAATGAGCAGTTCTTC. Protein sequence: CASSAVDRGPYNEQFF.

The rearrangement uses TRBV7-2 and TRBJ2-2; D is unclear. CDR1 is SGHTA, CDR2 FQGNSA, per germline. V was pared by 6 bases and J by 2 bases, with 13 bases between. The CDR3 covers 15 residues. CDR3 loop: CASSRYLRNTGELFF. The CDR3 region has the DNA TGTGCCAGCAGTAGATATTTGCGTAACACCGGGGAGCTGTTTTTT.

This clonotype was seen many times. The rearrangement uses TRBV6-1 and TRBJ1-3; D unresolved. Looked up from germline, CDR1 is MNHNS and CDR2 is SASEGT. The CDR3 runs 15 residues. The germline V and J ends were trimmed by 4 bases and 0 bases, with 10 bases remaining between them. CDR3 nucleotides: TGTGCCAGCAGTGGATGGACGGCCTCTGGAAACACCATATATTTT. It yields the protein CASSGWTASGNTIYF.

The J gene is TRBJ2-7, the V gene TRBV4-1; 9 positions match TRBD1. CDR1 and CDR2 (germline): MGHRA, YSYEKL. The length of the CDR3 is 15 residues. With V trimmed by 3 bases and J by 6 bases, 9 bases remained unmatched. CDR3 sequence reads: CASSQGDRDVVEQYF. DNA of the CDR3: TGCGCCAGCAGCCAGGGGGACAGGGACGTCGTCGAGCAGTACTTC.

This clonotype appeared many times. J is TRBJ2-1 and V is TRBV20-1; TRBD2 is a possible D gene (6 bases). The V gene's germline CDR1 is DFQATT and CDR2 SNEGSKA (reference sequence). V lost 4 bases, J lost 9 bases, and 22 bases lay in between. The CDR3 extends over 15 amino acids. The CDR3 region has the DNA TGCAGTGCTACCGACTCTGGGGCGGGAATTAGTGAGCAGTTCTTC. Translating it yields CSATDSGAGISEQFF.

This clonotype was detected many times. V usage is TRBV4-2 and J usage is TRBJ2-1; the D is unclear. Germline loops: CDR1 LGHNA, CDR2 YNFKEQ. V lost 0 bases, J lost 4 bases, and 4 bases lay in between. The length of the CDR3 is 13 residues. As DNA, the CDR3 is TGTGCCAGCAGCCAAGATACATACAATGAGCAGTTCTTC. Encoded protein: CASSQDTYNEQFF.

This clonotype came up a few times. The V gene is TRBV27, the J gene TRBJ2-3; 9 positions agree with TRBD1. The V gene end was trimmed by 1 base and the J gene end by 4 bases; junction bases not matched to a gene: 6. This CDR3 contains 16 residues. CDR1 MNHEY and CDR2 SMNVEV come from the germline V gene (reference sequence). The CDR3 here is CASSLFRTGAADTQYF. The CDR3 DNA sequence: TGTGCCAGCAGTTTATTTCGGACAGGGGCTGCAGATACGCAGTATTTT.

This clonotype was observed a handful of times. This chain connects TRBV5-1 to TRBJ2-5; 9 bases match TRBD2. J lost 5 bases, V lost 5 bases, and 7 bases had no gene match. The germline V gene encodes CDR1 SGHRS and CDR2 YFSETQ. This CDR3 has 14 residues. The CDR3 DNA follows: TGCGCCAGCAGGCAGACTAGCGGCGGGGAGACCCAGTACTTC. This codes for CASRQTSGGETQYF. Full variable domain (remainder filled in from reference TRBV5-1 and TRBJ2-5): KAGVTQTPRYLIKTRGQQVTLSCSPISGHRSVSWYQQTPGQGLQFLFEYFSETQRNKGNFPGRFSGRQFSNSRSEMNVSTLELGDSALYLCASRQTSGGETQYFGPGTRLLVL.

This clonotype was counted between two and nine times. The chain is built from TRBV6-2 or TRBV6-3 and TRBJ2-3; 10 positions agree with TRBD2. Unmatched junction bases numbered 4, after V lost 7 bases and J lost 6 bases. This CDR3 region has 13 residues. Germline V gene data show CDR1 as MNHEY and CDR2 as SVGEGT. DNA for the CDR3: TGTGCCAGCACCCCGGGACTAGCGGATACGCAGTATTTT. The encoded protein is CASTPGLADTQYF.

This clonotype was observed a few times. The rearrangement uses TRBV10-3 and TRBJ1-3, with D perhaps matching TRBD1 (6 bases). The germline gives CDR1 ENHRY, CDR2 SYGVKD. V dropped 0 bases and J dropped 7 bases, with 13 bases sitting between them. The CDR3 covers 15 residues. CDR3 nucleotide sequence: TGTGCCATCAGTGAGTCTCAGGACAGTTCCAACACCATATATTTT. Translation: CAISESQDSSNTIYF.

Only a few counts were recorded for this clonotype. J is TRBJ1-6 and V is TRBV9; TRBD1 matches at 7 bases. The CDR3 spans 16 residues. Unmatched junction bases numbered 10, after V lost 3 bases and J lost 7 bases. Germline V gives CDR1 SGDLS, CDR2 YYNGEE. CDR3 in DNA: TGTGCCAGCAGCGCCGGGACAGCCCTAATCAATTCACCCCTCCACTTT. Translating gives CASSAGTALINSPLHF.

This clonotype has only a few counts. The V and J genes are TRBV5-1 and TRBJ2-5, with D tentatively TRBD2 (5 bases). The CDR3 extends over 14 amino acids. From germline, CDR1 is SGHRS and CDR2 YFSETQ. Trimming removed 4 bases from V and 3 bases from J, with 13 bases in between. The CDR3 sequence is CASSAAGGEETQYF. The CDR3 nucleotides are TGCGCCAGCAGCGCGGCGGGTGGAGAAGAGACCCAGTACTTC.

This clonotype occurred many times. The chain employs TRBV12-3 or TRBV12-4 and TRBJ2-2; 7 positions match TRBD1. The CDR3 length is 16 residues. Trimming cost V 5 bases and J 7 bases; bases outside gene matches: 13. CDR3: CASSPGTAFLSGELFF. CDR3 nucleotide sequence: TGTGCCAGCAGTCCCGGGACAGCATTCCTAAGCGGGGAGCTGTTTTTT.

This chain joins TRBV5-1 and TRBJ2-2, with D unclear. CDR1 is SGHRS, CDR2 YFSETQ, per germline. The V gene lost 5 bases and the J gene lost 7 bases, with 9 bases spanning the gap. This CDR3 is built from 12 residues. Here the CDR3 reads CASRPFIGELFF. CDR3 sequence (DNA): TGCGCCAGCAGGCCTTTTATCGGGGAGCTGTTTTTT. The complete variable domain, with remaining parts taken from reference TRBV5-1 and TRBJ2-2, reads KAGVTQTPRYLIKTRGQQVTLSCSPISGHRSVSWYQQTPGQGLQFLFEYFSETQRNKGNFPGRFSGRQFSNSRSEMNVSTLELGDSALYLCASRPFIGELFFGEGSRLTVL.

This clonotype was counted a few times. The V call is TRBV4-3, the J call TRBJ2-7; possibly TRBD1 for D (6 bases). The CDR3 is 15 amino acids. The V end was cut by 0 bases, the J end by 2 bases, with 11 bases between. Germline-derived CDR1 and CDR2 are LGHNA and YSLEER. The CDR3 protein is CASSQDGTKPYEQYF. The CDR3 DNA reads TGCGCCAGCAGCCAAGACGGGACAAAACCCTACGAGCAGTACTTC.

The V call is TRBV11-2, the J call TRBJ2-1; 7 bases map to TRBD2. The length of the CDR3 is 11 residues. From germline, CDR1 is SGHAT and CDR2 FQNNGV. Unmatched junction bases numbered 3, after V lost 4 bases and J lost 12 bases. This chain's CDR3 is CASSYGGVQFF. CDR3 coding DNA: TGTGCCAGCAGCTATGGGGGGGTGCAGTTCTTC.

The V call is TRBV18, the J call TRBJ2-7; no definite D call. This CDR3 is 12 amino acids long. Trimming took off 3 bases at V and 6 bases at J, with 9 bases between the two ends. CDR1 and CDR2 (germline): KGHSH, LQKENI. CDR3 in amino acids: CASSPPFSEQYF. Written as DNA, the CDR3 is TGTGCCAGCTCACCTCCGTTCTCCGAGCAGTACTTC.

This clonotype was picked up a small number of times. The J gene is TRBJ2-2, the V gene TRBV12-3 or TRBV12-4; no clear D gene. CDR3 length equals 16 residues. The V and J ends lost 6 bases and 3 bases respectively, with 17 bases between them. The DNA of the CDR3 is TGTGCCAGCAGGGGAAGACCCTTTGCGGACACCGGGGAGCTGTTTTTT. Protein: CASRGRPFADTGELFF.

The chain uses TRBV6-1 and TRBJ2-2, with unresolved D. The length of the CDR3 is 13 residues. Trimming removed 6 bases from V and 7 bases from J, with 12 bases in between. Germline CDR1 and CDR2: MNHNS and SASEGT. The CDR3 spells CASRPVEFGELFF. The CDR3 DNA sequence: TGTGCCAGCAGGCCCGTAGAGTTCGGGGAGCTGTTTTTT.

In this sample, this clonotype turned up many times. This chain joins TRBV6-1 and TRBJ2-1; D is perhaps TRBD1 (5 bases). V lost 8 bases and J lost 8, with 16 bases in between. The CDR3 spans 13 residues. CDR1 and CDR2 (germline): MNHNS, SASEGT. The CDR3 DNA reads as TGTGCCAGCTATAAGGTAGGGGCGGATGAGCAGTTCTTC. It specifies CASYKVGADEQFF.

The chain recombines TRBV29-1 with TRBJ2-3, with TRBD2 matching over 10 bases. There are 15 residues in the CDR3. Unmatched junction bases numbered 5, after V lost 3 bases and J lost 2 bases. The germline gives CDR1 SQVTM, CDR2 ANQGSEA. The DNA for the CDR3 is TGCAGCGTTGACCCTACTAGCGGGGACACAGATACGCAGTATTTT. This sequence encodes CSVDPTSGDTDTQYF.

In this sample, this clonotype turned up a few times. The chain links TRBV4-1 to TRBJ2-5; TRBD2 matches at 10 bases. This CDR3 is built from 17 residues. V shed 5 bases and J 2 bases; nucleotides not matched to a gene: 11. Germline CDR1 reads MGHRA; CDR2 reads YSYEKL. The DNA of the CDR3 is TGCGCCAGCAGCACCCTATGGACTAGCGGACGACAAGAGACCCAGTACTTC. It is translated as CASSTLWTSGRQETQYF.

There are a few counts of this clonotype. The rearrangement joins TRBV7-2 to TRBJ2-5, with a possible D match to TRBD2 (6 bases). Trimming took off 3 bases at V and 5 bases at J, with 16 bases between the two ends. The CDR3 consists of 15 residues. CDR1 SGHTA and CDR2 FQGNSA come from the germline V gene. This chain's CDR3 is CASSFAGLRGETQYF. The DNA for the CDR3 is TGTGCCAGCAGCTTTGCGGGACTTCGGGGCGAGACCCAGTACTTC.